The sequence of this T cell receptor (beta chain) was determined in a study of regulatory T cells in long-lasting Graves disease. Notes on the study in general: Newly diagnosed disease favored TRBV20-1 and TRBJ2-1 over persistent disease.

In this sample, this clonotype turned up many times. Its antigen is as yet unknown. Time point given: newly diagnosed GD, antithyroid drugs for less than 3 months. The TCR library was made from RNA that had been extracted from PBMCs in TRIzol. Assembly of TCR beta libraries relied on iRepertoire HTBI primers together with Arm-PCR of CDR3 regions. TCRdb reprocessed the multiplex PCR reads via MiXCR and lists one record per CDR3 protein. The repertoire has approximately 470,000 distinct CDR3 sequences, 15% to 20% of them found once; the top ten carry 10% to 15%. The germline CDR1 and CDR2 sequences are DFQATT and SNEGSKA (reference sequence). With V trimmed by 4 bases and J by 0 bases, 5 bases remained unmatched. The CDR3 contains 14 residues. The same data also contributed to another study, on T cells in Graves' hyperthyroidism and ophthalmopathy. Per that paper: The hyperthyroidism patients had all been newly diagnosed, and their disease duration was under 2 months. Their ages ranged from 18 to 65 years.

J is TRBJ2-7 and V is TRBV20-1; 8 nucleotides line up with TRBD1. The clonotype comes from a man aged 35 to 55 with Graves disease. Sequenced here: peripheral blood mononuclear cells (PBMCs), sampled at new diagnosis, from a patient treated with antithyroid drugs. CDR3 bases: TGCAGTGCTACCGGGACAGGCCACTCCTACGAGCAGTACTTC. It is translated as CSATGTGHSYEQYF.